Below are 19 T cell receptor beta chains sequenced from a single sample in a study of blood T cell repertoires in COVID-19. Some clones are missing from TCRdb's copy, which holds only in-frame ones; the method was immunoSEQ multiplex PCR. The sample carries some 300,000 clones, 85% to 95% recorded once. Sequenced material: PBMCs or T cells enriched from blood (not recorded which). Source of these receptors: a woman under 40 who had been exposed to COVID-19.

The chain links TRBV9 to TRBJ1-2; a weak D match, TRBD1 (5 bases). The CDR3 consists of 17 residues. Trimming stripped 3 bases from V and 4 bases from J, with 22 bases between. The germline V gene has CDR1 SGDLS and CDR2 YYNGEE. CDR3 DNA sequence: TGTGCCAGCAGCGGCGCGGGGACGAACCTCTTCAGCTATGGCTACACCTTC. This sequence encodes CASSGAGTNLFSYGYTF.

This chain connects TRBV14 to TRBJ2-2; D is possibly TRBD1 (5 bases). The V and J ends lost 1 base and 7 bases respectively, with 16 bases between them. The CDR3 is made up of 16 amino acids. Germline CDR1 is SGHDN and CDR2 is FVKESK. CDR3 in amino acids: CASSQVLGRASGELFF. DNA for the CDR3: TGTGCCAGCAGCCAAGTATTAGGCAGGGCGAGCGGGGAGCTGTTTTTT.

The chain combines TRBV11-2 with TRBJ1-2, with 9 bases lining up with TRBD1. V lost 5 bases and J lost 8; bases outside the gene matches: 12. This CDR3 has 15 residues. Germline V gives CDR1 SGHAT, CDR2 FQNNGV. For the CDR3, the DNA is TGTGCCAGCAGCCCTGGACAGGGGAGAGCTGGAGGCTACACCTTC. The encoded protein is CASSPGQGRAGGYTF. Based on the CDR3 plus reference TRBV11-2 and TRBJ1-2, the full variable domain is EAGVAQSPRYKIIEKRQSVAFWCNPISGHATLYWYQQILGQGPKLLIQFQNNGVVDDSQLPKDRFSAERLKGVDSTLKIQPAKLEDSAVYLCASSPGQGRAGGYTFGSGTRLTVV.

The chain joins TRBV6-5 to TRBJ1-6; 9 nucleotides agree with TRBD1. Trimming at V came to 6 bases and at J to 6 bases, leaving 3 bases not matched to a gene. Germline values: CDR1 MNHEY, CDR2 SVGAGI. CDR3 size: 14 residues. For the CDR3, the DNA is TGTGCCAGCAGCTTGGACAGGGGTAATTCACCCCTCCACTTT. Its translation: CASSLDRGNSPLHF.

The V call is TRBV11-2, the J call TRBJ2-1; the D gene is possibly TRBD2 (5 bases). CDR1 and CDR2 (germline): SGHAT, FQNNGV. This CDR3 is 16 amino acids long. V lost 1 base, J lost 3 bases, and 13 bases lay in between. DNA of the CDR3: TGTGCCAGCAGCTTAGGTGTTAGCGATCTCTACAATGAGCAGTTCTTC. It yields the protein CASSLGVSDLYNEQFF.

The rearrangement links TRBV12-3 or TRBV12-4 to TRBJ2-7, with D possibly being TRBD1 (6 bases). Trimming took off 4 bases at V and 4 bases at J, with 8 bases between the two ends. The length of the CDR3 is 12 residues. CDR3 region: CASSSGDYEQYF. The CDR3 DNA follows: TGTGCCAGCAGTTCAGGGGATTACGAGCAGTACTTC.

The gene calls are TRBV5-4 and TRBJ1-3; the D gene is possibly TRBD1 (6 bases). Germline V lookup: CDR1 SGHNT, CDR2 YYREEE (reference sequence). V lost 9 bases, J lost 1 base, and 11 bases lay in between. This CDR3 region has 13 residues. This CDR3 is CATEGESGNTIYF. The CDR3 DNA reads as TGTGCCACTGAGGGGGAATCTGGAAACACCATATATTTT.

The chain's CDR3 is CASSSTGGGYNEQFF. DNA for the CDR3: TGTGCCAGCAGTTCCACAGGGGGAGGCTACAATGAGCAGTTCTTC. The chain employs TRBV6-6 and TRBJ2-1; 8 nucleotides line up with TRBD1. This CDR3 has 15 residues. The J segment lost 3 bases and the V segment lost 4 bases, leaving 5 bases of the junction unmatched. CDR1 MNHNY and CDR2 SVGAGI come from the germline V gene (reference sequence).

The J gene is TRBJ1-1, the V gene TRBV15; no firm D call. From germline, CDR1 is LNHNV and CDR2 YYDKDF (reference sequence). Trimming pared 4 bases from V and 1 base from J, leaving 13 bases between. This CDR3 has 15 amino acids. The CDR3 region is CATSIPGSGNTEAFF. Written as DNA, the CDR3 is TGTGCCACCAGCATCCCGGGGAGCGGGAACACTGAAGCTTTCTTT.

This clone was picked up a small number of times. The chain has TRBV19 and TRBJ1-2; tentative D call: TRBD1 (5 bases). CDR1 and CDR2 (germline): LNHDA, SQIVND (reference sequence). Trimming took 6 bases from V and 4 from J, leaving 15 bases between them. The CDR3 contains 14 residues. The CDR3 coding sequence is TGTGCCAGTAGCGGGGGTTTTTTGGGCTATGGCTACACCTTC. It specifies CASSGGFLGYGYTF.

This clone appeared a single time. The CDR3 loop reads CASSYLDTQYF. The CDR3 DNA is TGTGCCAGCAGTTACCTGGATACGCAGTATTTT. The chain combines TRBV6-5 with TRBJ2-3, with D uncertain. The V gene's germline CDR1 is MNHEY and CDR2 SVGAGI. Trimming took off 2 bases at V and 6 bases at J, with 3 bases between the two ends. The CDR3 totals 11 residues.

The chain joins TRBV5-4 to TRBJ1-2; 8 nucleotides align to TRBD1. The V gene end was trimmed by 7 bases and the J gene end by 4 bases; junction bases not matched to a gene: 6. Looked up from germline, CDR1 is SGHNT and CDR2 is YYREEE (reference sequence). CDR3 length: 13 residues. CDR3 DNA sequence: TGTGCCAGCCGAGGACAGGGCCTCTATGGCTACACCTTC. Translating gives CASRGQGLYGYTF.

CDR3 sequence reads: CASSPAGVDGNEQFF. CDR3 bases: TGTGCCAGCAGCCCAGCGGGGGTAGACGGGAATGAGCAGTTCTTC. This chain joins TRBV11-2 and TRBJ2-1, with 8 bases fitting TRBD2. Germline V gives CDR1 SGHAT, CDR2 FQNNGV. V was pared by 5 bases and J by 7 bases, with 10 bases of the junction left unmatched. The CDR3 is made up of 15 amino acids. Full variable domain (remainder filled in from reference TRBV11-2 and TRBJ2-1): EAGVAQSPRYKIIEKRQSVAFWCNPISGHATLYWYQQILGQGPKLLIQFQNNGVVDDSQLPKDRFSAERLKGVDSTLKIQPAKLEDSAVYLCASSPAGVDGNEQFFGPGTRLTVL.

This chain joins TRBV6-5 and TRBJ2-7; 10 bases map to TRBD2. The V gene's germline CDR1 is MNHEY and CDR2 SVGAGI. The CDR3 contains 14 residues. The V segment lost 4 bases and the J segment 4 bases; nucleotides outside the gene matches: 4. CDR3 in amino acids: CASSSSGGTYEQYF. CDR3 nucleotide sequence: TGTGCCAGCAGTTCTAGCGGGGGAACGTACGAGCAGTACTTC.

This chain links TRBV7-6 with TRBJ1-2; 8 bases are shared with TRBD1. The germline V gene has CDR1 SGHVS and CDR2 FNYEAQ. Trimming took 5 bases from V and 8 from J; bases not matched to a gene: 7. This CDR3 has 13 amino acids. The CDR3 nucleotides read TGTGCCAGCAGCCAAGACAGGGGTTTAGGCTACACCTTC. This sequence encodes CASSQDRGLGYTF.

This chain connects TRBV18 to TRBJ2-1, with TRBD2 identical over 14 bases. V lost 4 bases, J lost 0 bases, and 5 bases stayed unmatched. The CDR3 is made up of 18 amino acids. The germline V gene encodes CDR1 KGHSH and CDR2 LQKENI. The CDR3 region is CASSLLTSGGVSYNEQFF. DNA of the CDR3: TGTGCCAGCTCACTTCTGACTAGCGGGGGGGTCTCCTACAATGAGCAGTTCTTC.

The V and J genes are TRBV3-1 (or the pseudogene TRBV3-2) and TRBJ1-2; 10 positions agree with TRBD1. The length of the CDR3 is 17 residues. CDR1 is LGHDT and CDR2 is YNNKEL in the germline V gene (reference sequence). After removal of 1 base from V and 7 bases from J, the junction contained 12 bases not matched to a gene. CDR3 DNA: TGTGCCAGCAGCCAAGCCAGCGGCGGGACAGGGGTTATTGGCTACACCTTC. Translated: CASSQASGGTGVIGYTF.

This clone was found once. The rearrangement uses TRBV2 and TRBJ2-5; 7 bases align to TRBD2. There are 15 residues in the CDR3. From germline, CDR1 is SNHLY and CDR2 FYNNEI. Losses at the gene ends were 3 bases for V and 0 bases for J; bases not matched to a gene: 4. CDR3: CASSERGTHQETQYF. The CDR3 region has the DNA TGTGCCAGCAGTGAGCGGGGGACCCACCAAGAGACCCAGTACTTC.

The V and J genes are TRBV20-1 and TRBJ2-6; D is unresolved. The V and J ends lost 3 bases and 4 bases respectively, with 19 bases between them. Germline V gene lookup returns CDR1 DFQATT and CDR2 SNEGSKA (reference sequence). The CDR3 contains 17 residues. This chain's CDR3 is CSASLYSYSWGANVLTF. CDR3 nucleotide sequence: TGCAGTGCTAGTTTATATAGCTATTCTTGGGGGGCCAACGTCCTGACTTTC.